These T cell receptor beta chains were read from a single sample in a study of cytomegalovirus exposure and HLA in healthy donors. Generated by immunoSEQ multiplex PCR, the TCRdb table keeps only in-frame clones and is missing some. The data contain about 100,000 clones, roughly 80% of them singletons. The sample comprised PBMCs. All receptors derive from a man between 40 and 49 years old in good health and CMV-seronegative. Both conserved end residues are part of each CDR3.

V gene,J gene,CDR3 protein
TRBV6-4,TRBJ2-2,CASSDSGGAIGELFF
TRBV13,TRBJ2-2,CASNPKGFPGELFF
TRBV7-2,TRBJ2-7,CASSLGQGADEQYF
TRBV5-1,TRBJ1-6,CASSLEVAGTLNSPLHF
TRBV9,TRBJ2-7,CASSVGQGSGYEQYF
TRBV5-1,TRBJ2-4,CASPPAAGQNIQYF
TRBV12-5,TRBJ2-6,CASGRGATGANVLTF
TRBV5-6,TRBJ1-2,CASSFVAKTGAVYGYTF
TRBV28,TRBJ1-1,CASSLLRATEAFF
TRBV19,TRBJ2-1,CASRVTSGGGEQFF
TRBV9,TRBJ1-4,CASSPGGGSNEKLFF
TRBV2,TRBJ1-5,CASKRGWGLYSNQPQHF
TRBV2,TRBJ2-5,CASSEGQGGETQYF
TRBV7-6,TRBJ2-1,CASSFQGLREQFF
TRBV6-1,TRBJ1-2,CASNRWQGERYGYTF
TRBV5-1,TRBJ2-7,CASRSIAGGSYEQYF
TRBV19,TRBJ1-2,CASSIQGNYGYTF
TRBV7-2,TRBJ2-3,CASSPRGGDTDTQYF
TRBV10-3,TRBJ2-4,CAISADSGSGGAVVKNIQYF
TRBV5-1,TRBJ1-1,CASSPTGGGTGAFF
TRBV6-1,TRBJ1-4,CASSEGTGYEKLFF
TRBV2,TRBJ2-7,CASSVIRGGYEQYF
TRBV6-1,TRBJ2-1,CASSDPQGGYNEQFF
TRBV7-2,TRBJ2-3,CASSSPVGENPTDTQYF
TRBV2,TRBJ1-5,CASSLSPGSTGHF
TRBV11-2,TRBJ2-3,CASSFTNTDTQYF
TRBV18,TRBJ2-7,CASSPEDLTYEQYF
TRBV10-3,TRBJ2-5,CAISGGSGQETQYF
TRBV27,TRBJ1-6,CASSLTGTGTSYNSPLHF
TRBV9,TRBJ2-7,CASSVATGGTYEQYF
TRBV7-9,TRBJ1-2,CASSATGSDGYTF
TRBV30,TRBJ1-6,CAWGTGGNNSPLHF
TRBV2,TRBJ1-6,CASSSQGVDNSPLHF
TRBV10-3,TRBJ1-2,CAIRSLGQGRDGYTF
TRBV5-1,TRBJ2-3,CASSLDRTTDTQYF
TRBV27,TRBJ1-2,CASSSLDRGLYGYTF
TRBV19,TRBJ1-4,CASSARRVGEKLFF
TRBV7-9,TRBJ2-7,CSSSLIQGEDYEQYF
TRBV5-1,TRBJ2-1,CASSYLGLYNEQFF
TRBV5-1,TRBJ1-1,CASSLAQGISMHTEAFF
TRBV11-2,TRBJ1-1,CASSLRAMNTEAFF
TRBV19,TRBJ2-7,CASSIQGLPGEQYF
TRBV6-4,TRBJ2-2,CASSSGGELFF
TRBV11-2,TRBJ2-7,CASSLRGTGVSSYEQYF
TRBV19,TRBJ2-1,CASLPTDCYNEQFF
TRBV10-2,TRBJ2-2,CASSEPVTGELFF
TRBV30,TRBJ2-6,CAWSDRGTGANVLTF
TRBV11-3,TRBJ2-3,CASRGEGSDTQYF
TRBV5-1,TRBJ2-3,CASSLIQGARHTQYF
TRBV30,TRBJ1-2,CAWSVRDRPLLLHGYTF
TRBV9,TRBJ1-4,CASSVAVGVEKLFF
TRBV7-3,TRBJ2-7,CASSSPGQSYEQYF
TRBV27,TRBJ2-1,CASNKYNEQFF
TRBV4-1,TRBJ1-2,CASSRSRDNSRYGYTF
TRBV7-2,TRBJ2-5,CASSLYGRVETQYF
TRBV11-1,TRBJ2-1,CASSLSDSGGYYNEQFF
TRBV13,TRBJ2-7,CASSPGGQGAYEQYF
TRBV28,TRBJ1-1,CASSGAVGGTEAFF
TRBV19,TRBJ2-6,CASSPRGSGANVLTF
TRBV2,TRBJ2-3,CASSDGRGSTDTQYF